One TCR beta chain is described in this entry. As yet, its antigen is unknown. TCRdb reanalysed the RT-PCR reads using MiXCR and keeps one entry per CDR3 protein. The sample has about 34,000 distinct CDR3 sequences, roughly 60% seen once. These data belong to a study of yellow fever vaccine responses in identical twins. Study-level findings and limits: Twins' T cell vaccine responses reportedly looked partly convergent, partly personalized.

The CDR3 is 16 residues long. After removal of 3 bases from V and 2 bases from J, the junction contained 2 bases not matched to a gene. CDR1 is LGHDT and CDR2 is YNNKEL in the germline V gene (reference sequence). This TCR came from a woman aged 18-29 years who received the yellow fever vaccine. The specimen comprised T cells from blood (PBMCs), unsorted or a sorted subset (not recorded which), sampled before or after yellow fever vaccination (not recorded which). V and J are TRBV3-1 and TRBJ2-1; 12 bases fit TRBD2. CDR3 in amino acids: CASSHLAGGPYNEQFF. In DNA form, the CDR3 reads TGTGCCAGCAGCCACCTAGCGGGAGGGCCCTACAATGAGCAGTTCTTC.